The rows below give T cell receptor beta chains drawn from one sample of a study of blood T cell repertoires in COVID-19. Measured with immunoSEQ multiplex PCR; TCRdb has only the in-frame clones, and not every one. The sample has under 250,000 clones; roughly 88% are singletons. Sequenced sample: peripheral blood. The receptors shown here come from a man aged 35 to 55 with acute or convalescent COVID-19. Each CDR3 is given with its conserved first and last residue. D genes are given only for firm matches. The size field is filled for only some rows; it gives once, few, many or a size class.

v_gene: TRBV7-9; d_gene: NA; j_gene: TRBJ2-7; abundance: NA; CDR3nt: TGTGCCAGCAGCGGCCGGGAAACCTACGAGCAGTACTTC; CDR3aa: CASSGRETYEQYF
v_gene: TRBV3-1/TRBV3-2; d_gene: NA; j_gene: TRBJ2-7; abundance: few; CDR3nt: TGTGCCAGCAGCCAAGATCGAAGGACAGTCGAACCCTACGAGCAGTACTTC; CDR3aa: CASSQDRRTVEPYEQYF
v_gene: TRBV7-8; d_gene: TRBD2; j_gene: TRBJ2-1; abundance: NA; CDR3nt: TGTGCCAGCAGCATCCATAGCGGGAGTGGCGACAATGAGCAGTTCTTC; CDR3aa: CASSIHSGSGDNEQFF
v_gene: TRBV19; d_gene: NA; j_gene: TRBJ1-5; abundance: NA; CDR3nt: TGTGCCAGTAGTCCGACATCGGGGGAGATGGGGCCCCAGCATTTT; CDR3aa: CASSPTSGEMGPQHF
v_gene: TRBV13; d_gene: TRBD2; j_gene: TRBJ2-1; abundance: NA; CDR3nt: TGTGCCAGCAGCAGAGGGAGCGGGAGGTATGAGCAGTTCTTC; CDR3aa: CASSRGSGRYEQFF
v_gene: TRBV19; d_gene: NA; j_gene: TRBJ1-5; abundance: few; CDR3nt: TGTGCCAGTAGCCTAACCGGTAGCAATCAGCCCCAGCATTTT; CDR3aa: CASSLTGSNQPQHF
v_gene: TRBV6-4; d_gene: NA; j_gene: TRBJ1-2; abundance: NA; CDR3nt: TGTGCCAGCAGTGACTCTGGGGGGGACTCCTATGGCTACACCTTC; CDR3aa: CASSDSGGDSYGYTF
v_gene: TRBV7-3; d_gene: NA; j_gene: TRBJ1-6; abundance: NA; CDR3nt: TGTGCCAGCAGCTTAGAGGGAGTAAGAAATAATTCACCCCTCCACTTT; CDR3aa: CASSLEGVRNNSPLHF
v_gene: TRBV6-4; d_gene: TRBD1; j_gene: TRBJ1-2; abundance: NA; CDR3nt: TGTGCCAGCAGTGAGACAGGGGGGACTAACTATGGCTACACCTTC; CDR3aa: CASSETGGTNYGYTF
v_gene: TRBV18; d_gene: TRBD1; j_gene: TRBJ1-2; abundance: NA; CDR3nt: TGTGCCAGCTCATCAATGCGGACAGGTGGCTACACCTTC; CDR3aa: CASSSMRTGGYTF
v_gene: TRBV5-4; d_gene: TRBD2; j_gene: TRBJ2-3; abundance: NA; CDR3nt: TGTGCCAGCAGCCCCGCAAGGAGCGGGAGGTACGCAGATACGCAGTATTTT; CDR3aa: CASSPARSGRYADTQYF
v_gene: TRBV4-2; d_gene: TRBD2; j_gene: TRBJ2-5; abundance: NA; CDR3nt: TGTGCCAGCAGCCAAGATCTAGCGGGAGGGACGGAGACCCAGTACTTC; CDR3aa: CASSQDLAGGTETQYF
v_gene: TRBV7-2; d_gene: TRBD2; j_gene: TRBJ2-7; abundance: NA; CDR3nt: TGTGCCAGCAGCTTAGGGGGCGGGAGGGTCCACGAGCAGTACTTC; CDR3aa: CASSLGGGRVHEQYF